The 24 T cell receptor beta chains reported below all come from one sample, sequenced in a study of CD8 T cells in ankylosing spondylitis listed by TCRdb under 2017. Library prep was done by 5' RACE. The listed sequencing device is Illumina HiSeq 2500. TCRdb applied fastp at Q25 and MiXCR to the public reads, then kept only in-frame beta chains. Each entry is one CDR3 protein sequence, shown with its most common DNA and genes. The sample table records approximately 300,000 distinct CDR3 sequences; 7.5% to 9% of these occur just once. In total, the top ten clones hold more than 12% of the sample. Their recognized antigens are unknown. Points the paper makes about the study in general: Blood from ankylosing spondylitis patients appeared to be characterized by a TCR beta motif made up of several highly homologous amino acid variants.

Sequencing used blood, either unsorted or a sorted T cell fraction (not recorded which). These receptors came from a male donor with ankylosing spondylitis.

This clonotype was counted many times. The rearrangement joins TRBV2 to TRBJ1-1; D gene unclear. The CDR3 sequence is 14 residues long. Germline V lookup: CDR1 SNHLY, CDR2 FYNNEI. V was clipped by 7 bases and J by 1 base, with 13 bases between them. The CDR3 region has the DNA TGTGCCAGCAATTCCCTGACACGGAACACTGAAGCTTTCTTT. This translates into CASNSLTRNTEAFF. Together with reference TRBV2 and TRBJ1-1, the CDR3 gives the full variable domain: EPEVTQTPSHQVTQMGQEVILRCVPISNHLYFYWYRQILGQKVEFLVSFYNNEISEKSEIFDDQFSVERPDGSNFTLKIRSTKLEDSAMYFCASNSLTRNTEAFFGQGTRLTVV.

This clonotype was counted many times. The chain recombines TRBV12-3 or TRBV12-4 with TRBJ2-7; D might be TRBD2 (6 bases). V was shortened by 2 bases and J by 6 bases, with 8 bases between the two germline ends. This CDR3 has 12 amino acids. The CDR3 nucleotides read TGTGCCAGCAGTTTAACGGGACTCGAGCAGTACTTC. Its protein product is CASSLTGLEQYF.

The chain recombines TRBV27 with TRBJ2-6, with 9 bases aligning to TRBD1. The V gene's germline CDR1 is MNHEY and CDR2 SMNVEV (reference sequence). The CDR3 covers 20 residues. Losses at the gene ends were 2 bases for V and 1 base for J; bases not matched to a gene: 12. The DNA of the CDR3 is TGTGCCAGCAGTTTAAACCGGGACAGGGCTGCGGTATCTGGGGCCAACGTCCTGACTTTC. Its translation: CASSLNRDRAAVSGANVLTF.

In this sample, this clonotype turned up many times. The chain links TRBV9 to TRBJ2-1, with a tentative D call TRBD2 (6 bases). The CDR3 totals 14 residues. The V and J ends lost 0 bases and 4 bases respectively, with 8 bases between them. Germline-derived CDR1 and CDR2 are SGDLS and YYNGEE. The CDR3 region is CASSVAGVYNEQFF. The DNA for the CDR3 is TGTGCCAGCAGCGTAGCGGGGGTGTACAATGAGCAGTTCTTC.

The chain recombines TRBV20-1 with TRBJ2-1; 10 bases match TRBD2. Germline lookup yields CDR1 DFQATT and CDR2 SNEGSKA (reference sequence). The CDR3 contains 17 residues. The ends lost 1 base at V and 1 base at J; junction bases unmatched: 7. CDR3 in amino acids: CSARVASGRGSYNEQFF. The CDR3 DNA is TGCAGTGCTAGAGTGGCTAGCGGGAGAGGTTCCTACAATGAGCAGTTCTTC.

This clonotype was detected only a few times. This chain joins TRBV19 and TRBJ2-2, with D maybe TRBD2 (6 bases). The CDR3 has 18 amino acids. Germline values: CDR1 LNHDA, CDR2 SQIVND (reference sequence). The V end was cut by 5 bases, the J end by 0 bases, with 19 bases between. The CDR3 DNA follows: TGTGCCAGTAGTCGCAGAGGGGCTAGCGACACGAACACCGGGGAGCTGTTTTTT. Its protein is CASSRRGASDTNTGELFF.

J is TRBJ2-7 and V is TRBV10-3, with D perhaps TRBD2 (5 bases). Looked up from germline, CDR1 is ENHRY and CDR2 is SYGVKD. V was cut by 7 bases and J by 2 bases, with 12 bases left in between. This CDR3 is 13 amino acids long. In DNA form, the CDR3 reads TGTGCCATCACAGCGGAGATCCCCTACGAGCAGTACTTC. This encodes CAITAEIPYEQYF.

This chain uses TRBV12-3 or TRBV12-4 with TRBJ2-7; D is possibly TRBD1 (6 bases). The CDR3 is 15 amino acids. With 6 bases removed from V and 6 bases from J, the gap between germline ends came to 21 bases. The DNA of the CDR3 is TGTGCCAGCAGCCCAGACAGGAAAAGTTGGGTCGAGCAGTACTTC. This sequence encodes CASSPDRKSWVEQYF.

This clonotype was detected only a few times. The gene calls are TRBV5-1 and TRBJ2-1; TRBD1 aligns across 9 bases. Germline V lookup: CDR1 SGHRS, CDR2 YFSETQ. The CDR3 is 17 amino acids. Unmatched junction bases numbered 11, after V lost 3 bases and J lost 4 bases. CDR3 region: CASSWVSGTGRYNEQFF. The CDR3 nucleotides are TGCGCCAGCAGCTGGGTCTCCGGGACAGGGCGATACAATGAGCAGTTCTTC.

This clonotype was picked up a small number of times. V usage is TRBV7-8 and J usage is TRBJ2-3; 14 nucleotides agree with TRBD2. Germline V gene data show CDR1 as SGHVS and CDR2 as FQNEAQ. With V trimmed by 7 bases and J by 0 bases, 12 bases remained unmatched. The CDR3 is made up of 19 amino acids. The chain's CDR3 is CASTGGGLAGVGSTDTQYF. CDR3 sequence (DNA): TGTGCCAGCACGGGGGGGGGACTAGCGGGAGTAGGGAGCACAGATACGCAGTATTTT.

The table lists this clonotype with a few counts. The CDR3 bases are TGCGCCAGCAGCAGCAGAACCGGGCCTTGGGGCTACACCTTC. Its translation: CASSSRTGPWGYTF. The V and J genes are TRBV5-1 and TRBJ1-2; no clear D. V was clipped by 4 bases and J by 8 bases, with 18 bases between them. The CDR3 is made up of 14 amino acids. Per the germline V gene, CDR1 is SGHRS and CDR2 is YFSETQ.

The chain employs TRBV11-2 and TRBJ1-2; D is perhaps TRBD1 (6 bases). Per the germline V gene, CDR1 is SGHAT and CDR2 is FQNNGV. The CDR3 has 14 amino acids. The V gene lost 5 bases and the J gene lost 3 bases, with 13 bases spanning the gap. The CDR3 nucleotides are TGTGCCAGCAGCACGACAGGTTCGCACTATGGCTACACCTTC. Translating gives CASSTTGSHYGYTF.

The V gene is TRBV6-1, the J gene TRBJ1-5, with D perhaps TRBD1 (6 bases). Per germline, CDR1 MNHNS and CDR2 SASEGT. Trimming stripped 4 bases from V and 1 base from J, with 11 bases between. The CDR3 covers 15 residues. The CDR3 sequence: CASSVRGLSNQPQHF. The CDR3, as DNA: TGTGCCAGCAGTGTCAGGGGCTTAAGCAATCAGCCCCAGCATTTT.

The V gene is TRBV15, the J gene TRBJ2-1; TRBD2 matches 7 bases. Germline V gene lookup returns CDR1 LNHNV and CDR2 YYDKDF (reference sequence). The trim removed 8 bases at V and 7 bases at J, leaving 11 bases unmatched. The CDR3 spans 14 residues. The CDR3 nucleotides read TGTGCCACCGCCCCCGGGGGGTGGTCTAATGAGCAGTTCTTC. It translates to CATAPGGWSNEQFF. Drawing the rest from reference TRBV15 and TRBJ2-1, the complete variable domain is DAMVIQNPRYQVTQFGKPVTLSCSQTLNHNVMYWYQQKSSQAPKLLFHYYDKDFNNEADTPDNFQSRRPNTSFCFLDIRSPGLGDTAMYLCATAPGGWSNEQFFGPGTRLTVL.

This clonotype was seen a few times. The chain employs TRBV7-3 and TRBJ2-1; D possibly corresponds to TRBD2 (6 bases). This CDR3 has 12 amino acids. Germline loops: CDR1 SGHTA, CDR2 FQGTGA. V gave up 5 bases and J gave up 9 bases, with 11 bases separating them. The CDR3, as DNA: TGTGCCAGCAGCCCCCCCGGGAGTGAGCAGTTCTTC. Encoded protein: CASSPPGSEQFF.

This clonotype was counted only a few times. This chain uses TRBV20-1 with TRBJ2-3; D assignment may be TRBD1 or TRBD2 (5 bases each). Between the trimmed V and J ends, which lost 2 bases and 4 bases, there was a span of 7 bases. The length of the CDR3 is 12 residues. Germline lookup yields CDR1 DFQATT and CDR2 SNEGSKA (reference sequence). The CDR3 coding sequence is TGCAGTGCTAGACTGGGGGCAGATACGCAGTATTTT. This sequence encodes CSARLGADTQYF.

This clonotype was observed at least ten times. CDR3: CASSQGLAGSTDTQYF. CDR3 nucleotide sequence: TGTGCCAGCAGCCAGGGACTAGCGGGAAGCACAGATACGCAGTATTTT. The chain carries TRBV4-2 and TRBJ2-3; TRBD2 matches at 13 bases. The germline V gene encodes CDR1 LGHNA and CDR2 YNFKEQ. The trim removed 3 bases at V and 0 bases at J, leaving 0 bases unmatched. CDR3 length equals 16 residues.

The rearrangement uses TRBV27 and TRBJ2-2; D is tentatively TRBD1 or TRBD2 (5 bases each). The CDR3 totals 14 residues. Germline V CDR1 and CDR2: MNHEY, SMNVEV (reference sequence). V was trimmed by 5 bases and J by 2 bases, leaving 9 bases between them. The CDR3 here is CASSGTVNTGELFF. CDR3 DNA: TGTGCCAGCAGTGGGACGGTAAACACCGGGGAGCTGTTTTTT.

This clonotype was observed a handful of times. The CDR3 sequence: CASSSNRREGRETQYF. The CDR3 DNA reads TGTGCCAGCAGTTCCAACCGGCGGGAGGGTAGAGAGACCCAGTACTTC. The chain couples TRBV6-5 to TRBJ2-5, with TRBD2 matching 9 bases. V shed 4 bases, J shed 4 bases, and the junction held 10 bases outside the gene matches. Germline assignment: CDR1 MNHEY and CDR2 SVGAGI. The CDR3 contains 16 residues.

This clonotype has at least ten counts. J is TRBJ2-2 and V is TRBV29-1; the D gene is possibly TRBD1 (5 bases). The CDR3 totals 15 residues. V was cut by 8 bases and J by 2 bases, with 18 bases left in between. The germline gives CDR1 SQVTM, CDR2 ANQGSEA. The CDR3 loop reads CSTASRQGNTGELFF. DNA of the CDR3: TGCAGCACCGCATCCAGGCAGGGTAACACCGGGGAGCTGTTTTTT.

This clonotype was seen only a few times. The chain joins TRBV29-1 to TRBJ1-2; the match to TRBD1 covers 8 bases. With 3 bases clipped from V and 1 base from J, the junction kept 13 bases outside the gene matches. The germline CDR1 and CDR2 sequences are SQVTM and ANQGSEA. The CDR3 runs 17 residues. CDR3 region: CSVDQGPGTGLNYGYTF. The CDR3 nucleotides read TGCAGCGTTGACCAGGGACCGGGGACAGGCCTTAACTATGGCTACACCTTC.

The rearrangement links TRBV19 to TRBJ2-2; the match to TRBD1 covers 8 bases. Germline V gene lookup returns CDR1 LNHDA and CDR2 SQIVND (reference sequence). J gave up 6 bases and V 4 bases, and 10 bases lay outside the gene matches. The CDR3 consists of 16 residues. In DNA, the CDR3 is TGTGCCAGTAGTAACCGGGACAGGCAAGGCGCCGGGGAGCTGTTTTTT. Its protein product is CASSNRDRQGAGELFF.

This rearrangement joins TRBV28 to TRBJ2-1; unclear D gene. The CDR3 loop spans 12 amino acids. Germline V gene sequence: CDR1 MDHEN, CDR2 SYDVKM. Trimming took 6 bases from V and 8 from J, leaving 11 bases between them. The CDR3 sequence: CASSPFKHEQFF. The CDR3 nucleotides are TGTGCCAGCAGCCCGTTCAAGCATGAGCAGTTCTTC.

This clonotype was observed a handful of times. V is TRBV7-6 and J is TRBJ2-4; the match to TRBD2 covers 11 bases. The CDR3 is 19 amino acids. Trimming at V came to 1 base and at J to 0 bases, leaving 8 bases not matched to a gene. Germline V CDR1 and CDR2: SGHVS, FNYEAQ. The CDR3 loop is CASSLGGTSGFPAKNIQYF. CDR3 in DNA: TGTGCCAGCAGCTTAGGGGGGACTAGCGGCTTCCCAGCCAAAAACATTCAGTACTTC.